This T cell receptor beta chain came from a study of T cells in localized non-small cell lung cancer. Study-level findings and limits: The study linked higher blood T cell density to longer overall survival.

Concerning this clone: The antigen remains undetermined.

Some clones are missing from TCRdb's copy, which holds only in-frame ones; the method was immunoSEQ multiplex PCR. The sample includes about 25,000 clones, approximately 86% of them seen just once. From germline, CDR1 is MNHEY and CDR2 SMNVEV (reference sequence). V trimming: 8 bases; J trimming: 2 bases; junction bases outside the gene matches: 13. CDR3 length equals 17 residues. Sequenced material: peripheral blood, taken before any cancer treatment. The receptor was isolated from a male donor aged 60 or over with stage II squamous cell lung carcinoma. The chain links TRBV27 to TRBJ2-1; 9 positions match TRBD1. DNA for the CDR3: TGTGCCAGCTGTACCGAAGGCCGGGACAGGGCCTACAATGAGCAGTTCTTC. Protein product: CASCTEGRDRAYNEQFF.